The source of this T cell receptor (beta chain) is a study of ipilimumab plus nivolumab after autologous stem cell transplantation. Study-level information: Patients received a median of about 5 ipilimumab and roughly eight nivolumab doses. DLBCL patients had primary refractory or relapsed disease.

The CDR3 is 18 amino acids. Germline CDR1 reads SGHRS; CDR2 reads YFSETQ. V lost 2 bases and J 4 bases, leaving 22 bases between the germline ends. Data came from immunoSEQ multiplex PCR; TCRdb stores just in-frame clones and leaves some out. Found here are around 21,000 clones, about 80% of them singletons; the top ten hold roughly a fifth. Patients got ipilimumab 1 mg/kg beginning 14 to 28 days post-transplant. Dosing: nivolumab 3 mg/kg IV, weeks 1, 4, 7, 10, then every two weeks to week 26. Material: PBMCs, obtained in a trial of ipilimumab plus nivolumab as post-transplant consolidation. The chain employs TRBV5-1 and TRBJ1-3; D remains unclear. The receptor comes from a male donor with diffuse large B-cell lymphoma. The CDR3 DNA reads as TGCGCCAGCAGCTTAACTGTCCAGTTTTCTTTATTCGGAAACACCATATATTTT. Its translation is CASSLTVQFSLFGNTIYF.